This entry lists 26 T cell receptor beta chains sequenced from one sample in a study of identical twins. TCRdb analysed the 5' RACE reads with MiXCR anew, one entry per CDR3 protein. The sample has about 450,000 distinct CDR3 sequences, approximately 17% seen once. The sample was naive T cells sorted from blood. The receptors were gathered from a man in his forties or fifties in good health.

In its sample, this clonotype was seen many times. The CDR3 spells CASSWGRADYGYTF. Written as DNA, the CDR3 is TGTGCCAGCAGCTGGGGGCGGGCGGACTATGGCTACACCTTC. The chain uses TRBV12-3 or TRBV12-4 and TRBJ1-2; tentatively, D is TRBD1 (6 bases). This CDR3 spans 14 amino acids. V dropped 6 bases and J dropped 3 bases, with 14 bases sitting between them.

This clonotype was detected ten times or more. The genes are TRBV15 and TRBJ2-1; D is uncertain. CDR3 size: 12 residues. CDR1 is LNHNV and CDR2 is YYDKDF in the germline V gene (reference sequence). Between the trimmed V and J ends, which lost 4 bases and 2 bases, there was a span of 3 bases. This chain's CDR3 is CATSTAYNEQFF. CDR3 in DNA: TGTGCCACCAGCACAGCCTACAATGAGCAGTTCTTC.

This sequence joins TRBV9 and TRBJ1-1, with D possibly matching TRBD1 (5 bases). Trimming stripped 4 bases from V and 0 bases from J, with 13 bases between. The CDR3 is made up of 15 amino acids. The germline gives CDR1 SGDLS, CDR2 YYNGEE. In nucleotides, the CDR3 is TGTGCCAGCAGCTCCAATCAGGGATTGAACACTGAAGCTTTCTTT. Encoded protein: CASSSNQGLNTEAFF.

Many counts were recorded for this clonotype. V usage is TRBV29-1 and J usage is TRBJ2-5, with D perhaps given as TRBD1 or TRBD2 (5 bases each). The CDR3 spans 14 residues. The germline CDR1 and CDR2 sequences are SQVTM and ANQGSEA. The V gene lost 2 bases and the J gene lost 6 bases, with 16 bases spanning the gap. The CDR3 sequence is CSVERHRGDKTQYF. The CDR3 DNA sequence: TGCAGCGTTGAAAGACACCGGGGCGACAAGACCCAGTACTTC.

The V call is TRBV5-1, the J call TRBJ2-7; no clear D gene. Per the germline V gene, CDR1 is SGHRS and CDR2 is YFSETQ. V lost 1 base, J lost 6 bases, and 14 bases lay in between. This CDR3 has 14 residues. CDR3: CASSLRYRAREQYF. DNA for the CDR3: TGCGCCAGCAGCTTGCGCTATAGGGCGCGCGAGCAGTACTTC.

In this sample, this clonotype turned up a few times. This chain connects TRBV12-3 or TRBV12-4 to TRBJ2-7; possibly TRBD1 for D (5 bases). Trimming left V 5 bases short and J 5 bases short, with 16 bases between. The CDR3 totals 14 residues. The CDR3, as DNA: TGTGCCAGCAGTCCTCCGGGCCTACAGGACGAGCAGTACTTC. It is translated as CASSPPGLQDEQYF.

The table lists this clonotype with many counts. The chain employs TRBV10-3 and TRBJ2-1; no definite D call. Trimming left V 3 bases short and J 5 bases short, with 8 bases between. Germline V gene lookup returns CDR1 ENHRY and CDR2 SYGVKD. CDR3 length: 13 amino acids. The CDR3 region is CAISEGGDNEQFF. For the CDR3, the DNA is TGTGCCATCAGTGAAGGTGGAGACAATGAGCAGTTCTTC.

J is TRBJ2-2 and V is TRBV4-3; 7 nucleotides agree with TRBD1. The junction had 6 bases not matched to a gene; V was cut back by 2 bases and J by 6 bases. CDR3 length: 15 residues. Germline-derived CDR1 and CDR2 are LGHNA and YSLEER. The CDR3, as DNA: TGCGCCAGCAGCCAAACAGGGGTCGGGGCCGGGGAGCTGTTTTTT. This gives the protein CASSQTGVGAGELFF.

The chain links TRBV10-3 to TRBJ2-7; 8 bases are a match to TRBD1. V lost 0 bases to trimming and J lost 2 bases; unmatched junction nucleotides: 6. The V gene's germline CDR1 is ENHRY and CDR2 SYGVKD. The CDR3 consists of 16 residues. The CDR3 spells CAISESLDRGTYEQYF. CDR3 bases: TGTGCCATCAGTGAGTCTCTTGACAGGGGAACCTACGAGCAGTACTTC.

This chain links TRBV9 with TRBJ2-4; 10 nucleotides match TRBD1. Losses at the gene ends were 2 bases for V and 8 bases for J; bases not matched to a gene: 1. The CDR3 covers 13 residues. Looked up from germline, CDR1 is SGDLS and CDR2 is YYNGEE. CDR3 region: CASSVDRGDIQYF. CDR3 sequence (DNA): TGTGCCAGCAGCGTGGACAGGGGGGACATTCAGTACTTC.

This clonotype was seen ten or more times. The V call is TRBV7-2, the J call TRBJ2-7; D uncertain. Trimming shortened V by 2 bases and J by 6 bases, and 17 bases separated the two germline ends. Germline lookup yields CDR1 SGHTA and CDR2 FQGNSA. The CDR3 is 15 amino acids. DNA of the CDR3: TGTGCCAGCAGCTTAACGCAGCCCTCTGTTGGCGAGCAGTACTTC. Its translation is CASSLTQPSVGEQYF.

The rearrangement uses TRBV12-3 or TRBV12-4 and TRBJ1-4; D call uncertain. There are 14 residues in the CDR3. Between the trimmed V and J ends, which lost 2 bases and 8 bases, there was a span of 12 bases. CDR3 in DNA: TGTGCCAGCAGTTTACGGCCGGGAGGAGAAAAACTGTTTTTT. This gives the protein CASSLRPGGEKLFF.

This clonotype was detected many times. In DNA form, the CDR3 reads TGCGCCAGCAGCCAAGACGGGCAGGGGTACGAGCAGTACTTC. Encoded protein: CASSQDGQGYEQYF. The genes are TRBV4-3 and TRBJ2-7; D is perhaps TRBD1 (6 bases). V gave up 0 bases and J gave up 4 bases, with 10 bases separating them. This CDR3 has 14 amino acids. Germline values: CDR1 LGHNA, CDR2 YSLEER.

The chain couples TRBV12-3 or TRBV12-4 to TRBJ2-7; TRBD1 is a possible D gene (5 bases). V lost 6 bases and J 0 bases, leaving 15 bases between the germline ends. The CDR3 loop spans 15 amino acids. CDR3 coding DNA: TGTGCCAGCAGCTCTACACAGGAAAGCTCCTACGAGCAGTACTTC. Residues: CASSSTQESSYEQYF.

This clonotype was counted many times. V is TRBV5-6 and J is TRBJ2-5; D might be TRBD1 (5 bases). Per germline, CDR1 SGHDT and CDR2 YYEEEE. The CDR3 length is 13 residues. V shed 4 bases and J shed 4 bases, with 11 bases lying between them. The CDR3 DNA follows: TGTGCCAGCAGCGTCCAGGGAAGAGAGACCCAGTACTTC. It specifies CASSVQGRETQYF.

The chain has TRBV20-1 and TRBJ2-5, with D perhaps matching TRBD2 (5 bases). Germline CDR1 reads DFQATT; CDR2 reads SNEGSKA (reference sequence). V was cut by 0 bases and J by 8 bases, with 19 bases left in between. CDR3 length: 15 residues. CDR3 amino acids: CSARDSRVARKTQYF. Written as DNA, the CDR3 is TGCAGTGCTAGAGATTCCCGGGTAGCGAGAAAAACCCAGTACTTC.

The chain couples TRBV6-2 or TRBV6-3 to TRBJ2-3; TRBD2 is a possible D gene (6 bases). Germline lookup yields CDR1 MNHEY and CDR2 SVGEGT. Trimming took 4 bases from V and 2 from J, leaving 13 bases between them. The CDR3 contains 15 residues. The CDR3 DNA is TGTGCCAGCAGTTCCGCCCGCGGGAACACAGATACGCAGTATTTT. Its protein is CASSSARGNTDTQYF.

This chain joins TRBV15 and TRBJ2-7; D not certain. Germline values: CDR1 LNHNV, CDR2 YYDKDF (reference sequence). CDR3 size: 13 residues. V shed 1 base and J shed 3 bases, with 7 bases lying between them. DNA for the CDR3: TGTGCCACCAGCAGAGCCAATCTCTACGAGCAGTACTTC. It translates to CATSRANLYEQYF.

This clonotype was recorded a few times. In DNA form, the CDR3 reads TGCAGCGTTGCCTTGCGGGACAGGGATGTCGGGGAGCTGTTTTTT. It specifies CSVALRDRDVGELFF. This rearrangement joins TRBV29-1 to TRBJ2-2; 9 nucleotides agree with TRBD1. V lost 4 bases to trimming and J lost 7 bases; unmatched junction nucleotides: 10. Germline V gene lookup returns CDR1 SQVTM and CDR2 ANQGSEA. This CDR3 has 15 amino acids.

The table lists this clonotype with a few counts. The chain carries TRBV6-1 and TRBJ2-7; 9 bases line up with TRBD1. Trimming took 6 bases from V and 3 from J; bases not matched to a gene: 6. The germline gives CDR1 MNHNS, CDR2 SASEGT. The CDR3 loop spans 14 amino acids. CDR3 protein: CASRDDRGVYEQYF. The CDR3 nucleotides read TGTGCCAGCAGAGACGACAGGGGGGTCTACGAGCAGTACTTC.

This clonotype was seen at least ten times. This rearrangement joins TRBV7-2 to TRBJ2-1; no reliable D call. The CDR3 length is 16 residues. V dropped 0 bases and J dropped 0 bases, with 9 bases sitting between them. Germline CDR1 SGHTA, CDR2 FQGNSA. The CDR3 DNA follows: TGTGCCAGCAGCTTAGCAGGCAGTCACTCCTACAATGAGCAGTTCTTC. This codes for CASSLAGSHSYNEQFF.

This clonotype was found many times. The rearrangement links TRBV28 to TRBJ1-5, with D maybe TRBD1 (5 bases). The germline V and J ends were trimmed by 6 bases and 5 bases, with 20 bases remaining between them. Germline loops: CDR1 MDHEN, CDR2 SYDVKM. The CDR3 loop spans 16 amino acids. The CDR3 spells CASRGSRGTIHQPQHF. For the CDR3, the DNA is TGTGCCAGCAGGGGCTCGCGGGGCACCATACATCAGCCCCAGCATTTT.

This chain links TRBV30 with TRBJ2-7; D ambiguous. The CDR3 extends over 13 amino acids. The germline V gene has CDR1 GTSNPN and CDR2 SVGIG (reference sequence). V lost 2 bases and J 5 bases, leaving 13 bases between the germline ends. The CDR3, as DNA: TGTGCCTGGAGTTTTACACTGAACCACGAGCAGTACTTC. Amino acids: CAWSFTLNHEQYF.

With respect to this clonotype: At one boundary the junction diverges from the germline segment, which might be a read error. The J gene is TRBJ2-2, the V gene TRBV4-2; D is unresolved. Germline lookup yields CDR1 LGHNA and CDR2 YNFKEQ. The CDR3 is 15 residues long. The CDR3 DNA is TGTGCCAGCAGCCAAGATCGGTCATACACTGGGGAGCTGTTTTTT. This sequence encodes CASSQDRSYTGELFF.

This clonotype was observed at least ten times. Written as DNA, the CDR3 is TGTGCCAGCAGGGAGACGACTAGCGGGACCTACGAGCAGTACTTC. Translated, it gives CASRETTSGTYEQYF. The chain has TRBV25-1 and TRBJ2-7; 11 bases match TRBD2. This CDR3 is 15 amino acids long. Germline CDR1 MGHDK, CDR2 SYGVNS. V lost 6 bases and J lost 2; bases outside the gene matches: 6.

The sample holds a few counts of this clonotype. The J gene is TRBJ1-1, the V gene TRBV25-1; weak D call: TRBD1 (6 bases). The CDR3 is 15 amino acids. V lost 6 bases and J lost 6, with 20 bases in between. Germline loops: CDR1 MGHDK, CDR2 SYGVNS. The CDR3, as DNA: TGTGCCAGCAGATCGAATGGGGGCTTAGGCTCTGAAGCTTTCTTT. This encodes CASRSNGGLGSEAFF.